This entry lists 17 T cell receptor beta chains sequenced from one sample in a study of radiation and T cells in renal cell carcinoma. The table came from immunoSEQ multiplex PCR; TCRdb's copy has only in-frame clones and leaves some out. The sample has roughly 80,000 clones; over 65% are singletons. The time point here: blood 4 weeks post-SBRT, at nephrectomy. Treatment indicated: 15 Gy SBRT to primary tumor, nephrectomy 4 weeks later. Source: blood, taken from a patient whose treatment included radiotherapy and nephrectomy. The source is a woman aged 55-69 years with renal cell carcinoma.

The CDR3 loop reads CAWSFTDTQYF. As DNA, the CDR3 is TGTGCCTGGAGCTTCACAGATACGCAGTATTTT. The chain is built from TRBV30 and TRBJ2-3; D remains unclear. Looked up from germline, CDR1 is GTSNPN and CDR2 is SVGIG (reference sequence). Trimming shortened V by 3 bases and J by 2 bases, and 3 bases separated the two germline ends. This CDR3 spans 11 amino acids. Using reference TRBV30 and TRBJ2-3 for the parts outside the CDR3, the full variable domain is SQTIHQWPATLVQPVGSPLSLECTVEGTSNPNLYWYRQAAGRGLQLLFYSVGIGQISSEVPQNLSASRPQDRQFILSSKKLLLSDSGFYLCAWSFTDTQYFGPGTRLTVL.

V and J are TRBV19 and TRBJ1-1, with TRBD1 matching 8 bases. J gave up 4 bases and V 8 bases, and 18 bases lay outside the gene matches. This CDR3 contains 17 residues. Germline V gene data show CDR1 as LNHDA and CDR2 as SQIVND (reference sequence). The CDR3 loop is CASESGTGFWEGTEAFF. The CDR3 DNA reads as TGTGCCAGTGAATCCGGGACAGGCTTTTGGGAAGGCACTGAAGCTTTCTTT.

The CDR3 DNA reads as TGCGCCAGTTTTCCCACAGCGGGGCTTACCTACGAGCAGTACTTC. Its translation is CASFPTAGLTYEQYF. The rearrangement links TRBV5-1 to TRBJ2-5, with 7 positions matching TRBD2. The closer fit of TRBJ2-7 to the DNA end suggests the J call may be wrong. This CDR3 region has 15 residues. Germline CDR1 reads SGHRS; CDR2 reads YFSETQ.

The chain joins TRBV6-6 to TRBJ1-1; D is unclear. Trimming took 7 bases from V and 1 from J, leaving 10 bases between them. CDR3 length: 13 amino acids. Germline V lookup: CDR1 MNHNY, CDR2 SVGAGI (reference sequence). For the CDR3, the DNA is TGTGCCAGCAAGGTTTACGGGAACACTGAAGCTTTCTTT. Its translation: CASKVYGNTEAFF.

The V gene is TRBV29-1, the J gene TRBJ2-7; D may match TRBD1 or TRBD2 (5 bases each). Germline V CDR1 and CDR2: SQVTM, ANQGSEA. The V end was cut by 3 bases, the J end by 3 bases, with 18 bases between. The length of the CDR3 is 15 residues. The CDR3 spells CSVELMGDPDYEQYF. In DNA form, the CDR3 reads TGCAGCGTTGAGTTGATGGGGGACCCCGACTACGAGCAGTACTTC.

A single count supports this clone. The rearrangement joins TRBV27 to TRBJ2-7; 10 bases align to TRBD2. V lost 0 bases to trimming and J lost 5 bases; unmatched junction nucleotides: 7. The V gene's germline CDR1 is MNHEY and CDR2 SMNVEV (reference sequence). The CDR3 is made up of 16 amino acids. The CDR3 nucleotides are TGTGCCAGCAGTTTATCTCCGGGACTAGCGCGACACGAGCAGTACTTC. Its protein product is CASSLSPGLARHEQYF.

This chain uses TRBV4-1 with TRBJ1-4; D might be TRBD1 (5 bases). Between the trimmed V and J ends, which lost 9 bases and 1 base, there was a span of 12 bases. This CDR3 has 14 amino acids. Per germline, CDR1 MGHRA and CDR2 YSYEKL. CDR3 loop: CARGRDVTNEKLFF. CDR3 bases: TGCGCCAGGGGAAGGGACGTAACTAATGAAAAACTGTTTTTT.

The chain links TRBV4-1 to TRBJ2-5; the match to TRBD1 covers 9 bases. The end of the DNA is better explained by TRBJ2-7, so the J call may be wrong. Germline lookup yields CDR1 MGHRA and CDR2 YSYEKL. The CDR3 contains 16 residues. CDR3 DNA: TGCGCCAGCAGCCCAGGGCCGGGACAGGGCCCCTACGAGCAGTACTTC. Amino acid sequence: CASSPGPGQGPYEQYF.

The chain employs TRBV4-1 and TRBJ1-2; possibly TRBD1 for D (5 bases). The V end lost 1 base, the J end lost 4 bases, and 16 bases lay between the germline ends. The CDR3 has 16 amino acids. The germline V gene has CDR1 MGHRA and CDR2 YSYEKL. The CDR3 nucleotides read TGCGCCAGCAGCCAAGGGGGGTGGGGATCGAGCTATGGCTACACCTTC. Translating it yields CASSQGGWGSSYGYTF.

The chain couples TRBV5-1 to TRBJ1-3; 9 bases line up with TRBD1. CDR3 length: 19 amino acids. Per germline, CDR1 SGHRS and CDR2 YFSETQ. J was trimmed by 4 bases and V by 6 bases; bases with no gene match: 20. The CDR3 protein is CASTQEGQGKKVPGNTIYF. CDR3 sequence (DNA): TGCGCCAGCACCCAAGAAGGACAGGGGAAAAAAGTGCCCGGAAACACCATATATTTT.

This chain links TRBV7-9 with TRBJ2-5; possible D gene TRBD1, 7 bases. V lost 3 bases and J 2 bases, leaving 19 bases between the germline ends. The CDR3 contains 17 residues. CDR1 SEHNR and CDR2 FQNEAQ come from the germline V gene (reference sequence). CDR3 sequence: CASSFPRQGGLQETQYF. The DNA for the CDR3 is TGTGCCAGCAGCTTCCCTCGGCAGGGGGGATTACAAGAGACCCAGTACTTC.

V and J are TRBV9 and TRBJ1-2; D gene unclear. Germline V gene data show CDR1 as SGDLS and CDR2 as YYNGEE. V dropped 4 bases and J dropped 3 bases, with 10 bases sitting between them. This CDR3 region has 13 residues. The CDR3 loop reads CASSPQADYGYTF. Written as DNA, the CDR3 is TGTGCCAGCAGCCCCCAGGCGGACTATGGCTACACCTTC.

The V call is TRBV7-9, the J call TRBJ2-5, with TRBD2 matching over 8 bases. The CDR3 has 15 residues. Germline loops: CDR1 SEHNR, CDR2 FQNEAQ (reference sequence). Trimming removed 3 bases from V and 4 bases from J; junction bases left unmatched: 7. CDR3 sequence reads: CASSFVSGGGETQYF. The DNA of the CDR3 is TGTGCCAGCAGCTTCGTTTCGGGAGGGGGAGAGACCCAGTACTTC.

The chain employs TRBV28 and TRBJ2-5, with D perhaps assigned TRBD1 or TRBD2 (5 bases each). This CDR3 has 15 residues. Germline CDR1 and CDR2: MDHEN and SYDVKM. The ends were cut back, 10 bases at V and 4 bases at J, with 22 bases in the middle. The DNA for the CDR3 is TGTGCCACCCTGGGGACGACCCTTGGGGGAGAGACCCAGTACTTC. As protein: CATLGTTLGGETQYF. The complete variable domain, with remaining parts taken from reference TRBV28 and TRBJ2-5, reads DVKVTQSSRYLVKRTGEKVFLECVQDMDHENMFWYRQDPGLGLRLIYFSYDVKMKEKGDIPEGYSVSREKKERFSLILESASTNQTSMYLCATLGTTLGGETQYFGPGTRLLVL.

The genes are TRBV25-1 and TRBJ1-3; D gene ambiguous. Germline CDR1 MGHDK, CDR2 SYGVNS. The CDR3 loop spans 13 amino acids. V was shortened by 0 bases and J by 5 bases, with 5 bases between the two germline ends. As DNA, the CDR3 is TGTGCCAGCAGTGAATATGGCAGAAACACCATATATTTT. Translation: CASSEYGRNTIYF.

The chain has TRBV7-9 and TRBJ2-1, with D possibly called TRBD1 or TRBD2 (5 bases each). The germline V gene has CDR1 SEHNR and CDR2 FQNEAQ (reference sequence). Trimming removed 3 bases from V and 8 bases from J, with 11 bases in between. CDR3 size: 13 residues. The DNA for the CDR3 is TGTGCCAGCAGCTTGCAGCTGGGGGATGAGCAGTTCTTC. It translates to CASSLQLGDEQFF. The variable domain in full, completed from reference TRBV7-9 and TRBJ2-1, reads DTGVSQNPRHKITKRGQNVTFRCDPISEHNRLYWYRQTLGQGPEFLTYFQNEAQLEKSRLLSDRFSAERPKGSFSTLEIQRTEQGDSAMYLCASSLQLGDEQFFGPGTRLTVL.

This chain connects TRBV5-1 to TRBJ2-7; TRBD1 matches at 9 bases. The V gene's germline CDR1 is SGHRS and CDR2 YFSETQ. V lost 0 bases, J lost 5 bases, and 0 bases stayed unmatched. CDR3 length: 13 amino acids. CDR3 in DNA: TGCGCCAGCAGCTTGGGACAGGGGGACGAGCAGTACTTC. This gives the protein CASSLGQGDEQYF.